This T cell receptor (beta chain) was identified in a study of T-cell memory formation after mild COVID-19. Across the study: Across donors, TCR clusters were largely donor specific. The study, taken as a whole, reports: Later expanders leaned toward CD4+, whereas clones contracting from day 15 to 85 were balanced CD4/CD8. In second-wave clones peaking day 37, SARS-CoV-2 specificity remained unconfirmed.

As to this clonotype: No antigen is known for it. The junction and the germline gene differ at one end; a read error may be behind it.

Germline CDR1 is SGDLS and CDR2 is YYNGEE. CDR3 length: 14 amino acids. TCRdb redid the calling of the 5' RACE reads with MiXCR, one entry per CDR3 protein. Of about 430,000 distinct CDR3 sequences in the sample, about 24% were seen once. Specimen: PBMCs or a T cell subset sorted from them (not recorded which). The chain is built from TRBV9 and TRBJ2-5, with unresolved D. This clonotype was sampled from an adult woman who had mild COVID-19 (a few samples of this study predate the infection). Cell type and time point are not known. CDR3 in amino acids: CASSEGRLQEAQYF. CDR3 DNA: TGTGCCAGCAGCGAAGGCAGACTCCAAGAGGCCCAGTACTTC. The entire variable domain, with the rest obtained from reference TRBV9 and TRBJ2-5, is as follows: DSGVTQTPKHLITATGQRVTLRCSPRSGDLSVYWYQQSLDQGLQFLIQYYNGEERAKGNILERFSAQQFPDLHSELNLSSLELGDSALYFCASSEGRLQEAQYFGPGTRLLVL.